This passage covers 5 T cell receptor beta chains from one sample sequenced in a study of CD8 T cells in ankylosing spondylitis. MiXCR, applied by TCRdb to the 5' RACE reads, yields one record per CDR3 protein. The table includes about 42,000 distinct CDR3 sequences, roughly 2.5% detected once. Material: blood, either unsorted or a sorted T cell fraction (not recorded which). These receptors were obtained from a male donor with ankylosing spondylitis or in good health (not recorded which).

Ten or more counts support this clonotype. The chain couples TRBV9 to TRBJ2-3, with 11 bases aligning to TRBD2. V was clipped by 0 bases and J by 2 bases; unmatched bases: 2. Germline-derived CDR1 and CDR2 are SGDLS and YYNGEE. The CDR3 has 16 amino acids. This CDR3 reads CASSVGTSGPTDTQYF. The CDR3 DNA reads TGTGCCAGCAGCGTAGGGACTAGCGGGCCCACAGATACGCAGTATTTT.

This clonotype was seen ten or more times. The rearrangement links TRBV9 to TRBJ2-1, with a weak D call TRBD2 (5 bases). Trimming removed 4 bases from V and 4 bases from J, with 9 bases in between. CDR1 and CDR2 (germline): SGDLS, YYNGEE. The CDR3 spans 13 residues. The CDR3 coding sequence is TGTGCCAGCAGCTCCGGGATTTACAATGAGCAGTTCTTC. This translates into CASSSGIYNEQFF. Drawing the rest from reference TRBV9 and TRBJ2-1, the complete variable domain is DSGVTQTPKHLITATGQRVTLRCSPRSGDLSVYWYQQSLDQGLQFLIQYYNGEERAKGNILERFSAQQFPDLHSELNLSSLELGDSALYFCASSSGIYNEQFFGPGTRLTVL.

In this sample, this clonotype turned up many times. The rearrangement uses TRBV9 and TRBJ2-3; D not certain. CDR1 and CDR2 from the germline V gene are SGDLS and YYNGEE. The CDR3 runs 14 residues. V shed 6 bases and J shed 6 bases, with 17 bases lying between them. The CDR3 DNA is TGTGCCAGCATGGGGTCCGCGACCGCCGATACGCAGTATTTT. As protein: CASMGSATADTQYF. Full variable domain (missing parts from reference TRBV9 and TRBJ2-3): DSGVTQTPKHLITATGQRVTLRCSPRSGDLSVYWYQQSLDQGLQFLIQYYNGEERAKGNILERFSAQQFPDLHSELNLSSLELGDSALYFCASMGSATADTQYFGPGTRLTVL.

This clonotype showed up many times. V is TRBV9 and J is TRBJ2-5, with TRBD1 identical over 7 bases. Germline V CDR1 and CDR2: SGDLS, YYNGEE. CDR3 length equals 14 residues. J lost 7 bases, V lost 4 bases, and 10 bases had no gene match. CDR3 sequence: CASSLQTGYGTQYF. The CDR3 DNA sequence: TGTGCCAGCAGCTTACAGACAGGGTACGGGACCCAGTACTTC.

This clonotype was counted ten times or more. CDR3 nucleotides: TGTGCCAGCAGCGAGAGTAGGCCTTCCGGAAACACCATATATTTT. It codes for CASSESRPSGNTIYF. The rearrangement links TRBV9 to TRBJ1-3; no firm D call. V lost 3 bases and J lost 4, with 14 bases in between. CDR1 and CDR2 from the germline V gene are SGDLS and YYNGEE. This CDR3 has 15 amino acids.